These 22 T cell receptor beta chains share one sample of origin, sequenced in a study of shared clonotypes between healthy human individuals. TCRdb's copy holds only in-frame clones and misses some; the assay was immunoSEQ multiplex PCR. The sample consists of about 2.2 million clones, over 85% of them appearing once. CD45RO-negative, CCR7-selected cells formed the naive CD8 fraction, which excluded terminally differentiated effector memory CD45RA+ cells. The specimen sequenced was naive CD8+ T cells from PBMCs. These TCRs come from a man younger than 35 in good health. Some clones in this sample may be carry-over from other donors' samples.

This CDR3 is CASSPLIPTGMSNQPQHF. DNA for the CDR3: TGTGCCAGCAGTCCATTAATCCCGACAGGTATGAGCAATCAGCCCCAGCATTTT. The genes are TRBV27 and TRBJ1-5; the D gene is possibly TRBD1 (6 bases). Between the trimmed V and J ends, which lost 5 bases and 1 base, there was a span of 21 bases. Germline lookup yields CDR1 MNHEY and CDR2 SMNVEV (reference sequence). This CDR3 comprises 18 residues.

The chain carries TRBV30 and TRBJ2-3; either TRBD1 or TRBD2 may supply D (5 bases each). The ends were cut back, 5 bases at V and 0 bases at J, with 12 bases in the middle. The CDR3 consists of 14 residues. The germline CDR1 and CDR2 sequences are GTSNPN and SVGIG (reference sequence). The CDR3 loop is CAWQFGASTDTQYF. As DNA, the CDR3 is TGTGCCTGGCAGTTCGGGGCTAGCACAGATACGCAGTATTTT.

This chain connects TRBV9 to TRBJ2-2; perhaps D is TRBD1 or TRBD2 (5 bases each). This CDR3 is 16 amino acids long. Germline V gives CDR1 SGDLS, CDR2 YYNGEE. V was pared by 2 bases and J by 0 bases, with 11 bases between. The CDR3 reads CASSVRGLPNTGELFF. DNA of the CDR3: TGTGCCAGCAGCGTGAGGGGTCTCCCGAACACCGGGGAGCTGTTTTTT.

V gene TRBV27 combines with J gene TRBJ1-2; no definite D call. The V and J ends lost 5 bases and 0 bases respectively, with 16 bases between them. CDR3 length: 16 amino acids. The germline CDR1 and CDR2 sequences are MNHEY and SMNVEV (reference sequence). CDR3 bases: TGTGCCAGCAGTCCGGGTAGGGTGTCGCCTAACTATGGCTACACCTTC. This codes for CASSPGRVSPNYGYTF.

The gene calls are TRBV6-5 and TRBJ2-2; unclear D gene. Per germline, CDR1 MNHEY and CDR2 SVGAGI. The CDR3 loop spans 15 amino acids. Deletions cut 5 bases from V and 3 bases from J, with 13 bases between. The CDR3 protein is CASSTTRGDTGELFF. In nucleotides, the CDR3 is TGTGCCAGCAGTACGACAAGAGGTGACACCGGGGAGCTGTTTTTT.

The chain combines TRBV10-3 with TRBJ1-5, with 10 nucleotides matching TRBD1. This CDR3 spans 14 amino acids. Per the germline V gene, CDR1 is ENHRY and CDR2 is SYGVKD. The V and J ends lost 6 bases and 1 base, in that order; junction bases with no gene match: 0. The CDR3: CAIRDRGSNQPQHF. CDR3 nucleotide sequence: TGTGCCATCAGGGACAGGGGGAGCAATCAGCCCCAGCATTTT.

The J gene is TRBJ1-2, the V gene TRBV14, with D unresolved. V lost 4 bases and J 5 bases, leaving 17 bases between the germline ends. Germline-derived CDR1 and CDR2 are SGHDN and FVKESK. This CDR3 is built from 15 residues. CDR3 nucleotide sequence: TGTGCCAGCAGCCCGGGCATACCTCGGAATTATGGCTACACCTTC. The encoded protein is CASSPGIPRNYGYTF.

The CDR3 DNA sequence: TGTGCCAGCAGCTCAAGGGGGTTGGGGACTGAAGCTTTCTTT. Translating gives CASSSRGLGTEAFF. The chain has TRBV13 and TRBJ1-1; the D gene is possibly TRBD1 (6 bases). Deletions cut 4 bases from V and 5 bases from J, with 14 bases between. The CDR3 length is 14 residues. Germline V gives CDR1 PRHDT, CDR2 FYEKMQ (reference sequence).

V usage is TRBV27 and J usage is TRBJ1-2; weak D call: TRBD1 (6 bases). This CDR3 contains 15 residues. V lost 7 bases and J 5 bases, leaving 20 bases between the germline ends. Germline V gene sequence: CDR1 MNHEY, CDR2 SMNVEV (reference sequence). CDR3 in amino acids: CASTNRIGGVYGYTF. CDR3 coding DNA: TGTGCCAGCACCAATAGGATCGGGGGCGTTTATGGCTACACCTTC.

The chain carries TRBV2 and TRBJ2-4; 7 bases line up with TRBD1. CDR1 SNHLY and CDR2 FYNNEI come from the germline V gene. Trimming removed 0 bases from V and 0 bases from J; junction bases left unmatched: 11. The CDR3 consists of 19 residues. The CDR3 region is CASSEALPGQTLAKNIQYF. CDR3 nucleotide sequence: TGTGCCAGCAGTGAAGCGCTTCCGGGACAGACCCTAGCCAAAAACATTCAGTACTTC.

The V and J genes are TRBV29-1 and TRBJ1-1; D may be TRBD1 (5 bases). CDR1 SQVTM and CDR2 ANQGSEA come from the germline V gene. The CDR3 covers 13 residues. V was trimmed by 2 bases and J by 7 bases, leaving 14 bases between them. Here the CDR3 DNA reads TGCAGCGTTGAAAACGCGGGGCTCATTGAAGCTTTCTTT. It translates to CSVENAGLIEAFF.

This sequence joins TRBV11-3 and TRBJ2-2; 11 nucleotides align to TRBD1. Germline CDR1 SGHNT, CDR2 YENEEA. With V trimmed by 4 bases and J by 3 bases, 1 base remained unmatched. The CDR3 spans 15 residues. For the CDR3, the DNA is TGTGCCAGCAGCTGGGACAGGGGGTACACCGGGGAGCTGTTTTTT. Translating it yields CASSWDRGYTGELFF.

The V gene is TRBV5-5, the J gene TRBJ2-5; TRBD2 is a possible D gene (5 bases). The CDR3 loop spans 17 amino acids. Germline V gene sequence: CDR1 SGHKS, CDR2 YYEKEE (reference sequence). Deletions cut 0 bases from V and 0 bases from J, with 15 bases between. The CDR3 is CASSLGTGYTYQETQYF. CDR3 sequence (DNA): TGTGCCAGCAGCTTGGGGACTGGGTACACGTACCAAGAGACCCAGTACTTC.

The genes are TRBV28 and TRBJ2-5; 9 bases map to TRBD1. The CDR3 length is 13 residues. The V gene's germline CDR1 is MDHEN and CDR2 SYDVKM. With 5 bases clipped from V and 5 bases from J, the junction kept 3 bases outside the gene matches. This chain's CDR3 is CASSETGGETQYF. The CDR3 DNA sequence: TGTGCCAGCAGTGAGACAGGGGGGGAGACCCAGTACTTC.

The gene calls are TRBV4-2 and TRBJ1-5, with D possibly matching TRBD1 (6 bases). Germline assignment: CDR1 LGHNA and CDR2 YNFKEQ. There are 15 residues in the CDR3. Deletions cut 1 base from V and 7 bases from J, with 14 bases between. CDR3 nucleotides: TGTGCCAGCAGCCAAGTCGGGGGGGGGCTCCAGCCCCAGCATTTT. Protein: CASSQVGGGLQPQHF.

A remark on this clone: This sequence may be a read error, since a much larger clone differs from it by one base. The CDR3 sequence is CASSFGQAYEQYF. The CDR3 region has the DNA TGTGCCAGCAGTTTTGGACAGGCCTACGAGCAGTACTTC. V and J are TRBV6-1 and TRBJ2-7; 7 bases map to TRBD1. Germline lookup yields CDR1 MNHNS and CDR2 SASEGT. This CDR3 has 13 residues. J lost 2 bases, V lost 5 bases, and 3 bases had no gene match.

The gene calls are TRBV13 and TRBJ2-5; D gene unclear. Germline V CDR1 and CDR2: PRHDT, FYEKMQ (reference sequence). The CDR3 loop spans 14 amino acids. Trimming took off 5 bases at V and 1 base at J, with 11 bases between the two ends. CDR3 region: CASSPRYGQETQYF. The CDR3 DNA follows: TGTGCCAGCAGCCCCCGTTATGGCCAAGAGACCCAGTACTTC.

In this sample, this clone turned up a few times. The V call is TRBV4-1, the J call TRBJ1-1, with 9 positions matching TRBD1. Germline V gives CDR1 MGHRA, CDR2 YSYEKL. This CDR3 spans 15 amino acids. V trimming: 3 bases; J trimming: 2 bases; junction bases outside the gene matches: 4. CDR3 sequence: CASSQDRGVNTEAFF. The CDR3 DNA follows: TGCGCCAGCAGCCAGGACAGGGGCGTAAACACTGAAGCTTTCTTT.

V and J are TRBV4-3 and TRBJ2-1; maybe TRBD1 (6 bases). V lost 3 bases and J 3 bases, leaving 15 bases between the germline ends. Germline V lookup: CDR1 LGHNA, CDR2 YSLEER. CDR3 length: 16 residues. The CDR3 sequence: CASSQTGTFIYNEQFF. In DNA, the CDR3 is TGCGCCAGCAGCCAGACCGGGACATTTATCTACAATGAGCAGTTCTTC.

The chain employs TRBV28 and TRBJ1-4; 7 bases are a match to TRBD1. This CDR3 region has 18 residues. Trimming cost V 4 bases and J 1 base; bases outside gene matches: 12. From germline, CDR1 is MDHEN and CDR2 SYDVKM. The CDR3 sequence is CASSSLLQGVGTNEKLFF. In DNA form, the CDR3 reads TGTGCCAGCAGTTCCCTACTTCAGGGGGTGGGAACTAATGAAAAACTGTTTTTT.

This sequence joins TRBV27 and TRBJ2-7; no clear D gene. The CDR3 length is 12 residues. The V gene's germline CDR1 is MNHEY and CDR2 SMNVEV (reference sequence). V gave up 2 bases and J gave up 5 bases, with 7 bases separating them. CDR3 nucleotides: TGTGCCAGCAGTTTAATCGGGCACGAGCAGTACTTC. Translation gives CASSLIGHEQYF.

V is TRBV4-2 and J is TRBJ2-3; D might be TRBD1 (5 bases). The CDR3 has 18 amino acids. CDR1 is LGHNA and CDR2 is YNFKEQ in the germline V gene. The V and J ends lost 0 bases and 5 bases respectively, with 21 bases between them. The CDR3 sequence: CASSQEVGPAEYGDTQYF. CDR3 nucleotide sequence: TGTGCCAGCAGCCAAGAAGTGGGGCCAGCCGAGTATGGAGATACGCAGTATTTT.